One T cell receptor (beta chain) is described in this entry. What it binds is not known. Vbeta (60) and Jbeta (13) primers were used in the PCR. Some clones are missing from TCRdb's copy, which holds only in-frame ones; the method was immunoSEQ multiplex PCR. The sample lists 99,000 or so clones, about 69% occurring once. This CDR3 has 15 amino acids. J was trimmed by 3 bases and V by 5 bases; bases with no gene match: 10. Germline loops: CDR1 SGHVS, CDR2 FNYEAQ. These data come from a study of cytomegalovirus exposure and HLA in healthy donors. About the research overall: Early on, a data release was issued that held 80 million to 90 million unique TCRs from HLA-typed donors. Points from the study as a whole: Most TCR sequences were uncommon, yet certain public TCRs appeared in many donors. A previous analysis found most TCR beta V segments productive roughly 90% or roughly 30% of the time. Cytomegalovirus association was listed for about 180 TCR beta chains.

Sequencing used PBMCs. The chain uses TRBV7-6 and TRBJ2-7; 7 positions agree with TRBD2. This receptor was obtained from a man aged 40-50 years in good health and CMV-seronegative. The CDR3 sequence: CASSAREAGSYEQYF. CDR3 DNA: TGTGCCAGCAGCGCTCGAGAAGCGGGGAGCTACGAGCAGTACTTC.